In this sample, the clone carrying this TCR beta chain turned up a few times. Antigen specificity is unknown. The CDR3 length is 14 residues. V was pared by 6 bases and J by 0 bases, with 12 bases between. Germline loops: CDR1 ENHRY, CDR2 SYGVKD. This specimen comes from a study of T cell responses to AZD1222 COVID-19 vaccine. Study-wide results and caveats: Donors skewed white British and female; clonal diversity was possibly underestimated. Only a handful of AZD1222 recipients, more than five in all, had baseline seropositivity.

Some clones are missing from TCRdb's copy, which holds only in-frame ones; the method was immunoSEQ multiplex PCR. The sample shows around 130,000 clones, approximately 91% of them seen only once. The starting material was peripheral blood, obtained on day 0 of AZD1222 vaccination. This TCR was recovered from an adult in good health. The J gene is TRBJ2-7, the V gene TRBV10-3; D may be TRBD1 (6 bases). CDR3 coding DNA: TGTGCCATCAGCGGACAGTCAGTCTCCTACGAGCAGTACTTC. It encodes CAISGQSVSYEQYF.